The 32 T cell receptor beta chains below come from one sample, sequenced in a study of T cell responses to AZD1222 COVID-19 vaccine. Generated by immunoSEQ multiplex PCR, the TCRdb table keeps only in-frame clones and is missing some. The table has approximately 100,000 clones, around 90% seen once; the top ten hold 20% to 25%. Here the sequenced sample was peripheral blood, taken on day 0 of AZD1222 vaccination. The receptors were sampled from an adult in good health.

The rearrangement joins TRBV28 to TRBJ1-6; possibly TRBD1 for D (5 bases). CDR1 and CDR2 from the germline V gene are MDHEN and SYDVKM. Trimming removed 4 bases from V and 7 bases from J, with 14 bases in between. The CDR3 has 15 amino acids. The CDR3 DNA sequence: TGTGCCAGCAGTTCGGCCGGGACGGGGAATTCACCCCTCCACTTT. Protein product: CASSSAGTGNSPLHF. Full variable domain (missing parts from reference TRBV28 and TRBJ1-6): DVKVTQSSRYLVKRTGEKVFLECVQDMDHENMFWYRQDPGLGLRLIYFSYDVKMKEKGDIPEGYSVSREKKERFSLILESASTNQTSMYLCASSSAGTGNSPLHFGNGTRLTVT.

The rearrangement joins TRBV6-4 to TRBJ1-5; TRBD1 is a possible D gene (5 bases). The V end lost 9 bases, the J end lost 8 bases, and 11 bases lay between the germline ends. Per the germline V gene, CDR1 is MRHNA and CDR2 is SNTAGT. The CDR3 runs to 11 residues. CDR3 DNA: TGTGCCAGTTGGCTGGGGGAGCCCCAGCATTTT. Amino acid sequence: CASWLGEPQHF.

This clone was counted a single time. The chain uses TRBV7-9 and TRBJ2-1; D gene unclear. Per germline, CDR1 SEHNR and CDR2 FQNEAQ (reference sequence). With 1 base removed from V and 8 bases from J, the gap between germline ends came to 6 bases. This CDR3 has 12 residues. CDR3 amino acids: CASSLEGYEQFF. The CDR3 nucleotides are TGTGCCAGCAGCTTAGAGGGCTATGAGCAGTTCTTC. The whole variable domain, remainder taken from reference TRBV7-9 and TRBJ2-1, is DTGVSQNPRHKITKRGQNVTFRCDPISEHNRLYWYRQTLGQGPEFLTYFQNEAQLEKSRLLSDRFSAERPKGSFSTLEIQRTEQGDSAMYLCASSLEGYEQFFGPGTRLTVL.

The chain has TRBV9 and TRBJ2-7; TRBD2 agrees at 11 bases. Germline trimming cut 4 bases from V and 2 bases from J; bases unmatched to any gene: 14. This CDR3 is built from 18 residues. Germline V gene lookup returns CDR1 SGDLS and CDR2 YYNGEE. The CDR3 DNA reads TGTGCCAGCAGCCCGGGGACTAGCGGAATACCAGACGCCTACGAGCAGTACTTC. Protein product: CASSPGTSGIPDAYEQYF.

Only a few counts were recorded for this clone. The chain uses TRBV7-9 and TRBJ1-4, with D unresolved. The V and J ends lost 7 bases and 8 bases respectively, with 11 bases between them. Germline V gene data show CDR1 as SEHNR and CDR2 as FQNEAQ (reference sequence). The CDR3 loop spans 12 amino acids. The CDR3 bases are TGTGCCAGCACGACCGGAAGGGAAAAACTGTTTTTT. Amino acids: CASTTGREKLFF.

This clone was seen just once. This chain joins TRBV11-2 and TRBJ2-2, with a possible D match to TRBD1 (6 bases). V lost 6 bases, J lost 6 bases, and 17 bases lay in between. There are 15 residues in the CDR3. Germline loops: CDR1 SGHAT, CDR2 FQNNGV. This CDR3 is CASRQGTPQAGELFF. CDR3 DNA: TGTGCCAGCAGACAAGGGACACCTCAGGCCGGGGAGCTGTTTTTT.

This clone showed up just a few times. The rearrangement links TRBV7-8 to TRBJ2-7, with D unclear. The germline gives CDR1 SGHVS, CDR2 FQNEAQ. This CDR3 is 15 amino acids long. V was trimmed by 4 bases and J by 0 bases, leaving 13 bases between them. The CDR3 loop reads CASSSRRITSYEQYF. CDR3 nucleotides: TGTGCCAGCAGCTCTAGACGGATCACCTCCTACGAGCAGTACTTC.

The J gene is TRBJ1-2, the V gene TRBV4-2, with 7 bases matching TRBD1. This CDR3 spans 15 amino acids. V trimming: 4 bases; J trimming: 3 bases; junction bases outside the gene matches: 8. Germline V gene data show CDR1 as LGHNA and CDR2 as YNFKEQ. The CDR3 spells CASSPRSGGDYGYTF. CDR3 bases: TGTGCCAGCAGCCCGCGCTCAGGGGGGGACTATGGCTACACCTTC.

This clone appeared a single time. The chain has TRBV19 and TRBJ1-2; 7 bases match TRBD1. The germline gives CDR1 LNHDA, CDR2 SQIVND (reference sequence). This CDR3 contains 14 residues. The V and J ends lost 6 bases and 5 bases, in that order; junction bases with no gene match: 9. The CDR3 sequence: CASRMIQGVYGYTF. CDR3 nucleotides: TGTGCCAGTAGGATGATTCAGGGGGTTTATGGCTACACCTTC.

The chain recombines TRBV19 with TRBJ1-6; perhaps TRBD1 as D (5 bases). Trimming took off 6 bases at V and 9 bases at J, with 18 bases between the two ends. Looked up from germline, CDR1 is LNHDA and CDR2 is SQIVND (reference sequence). This CDR3 contains 15 residues. The CDR3 DNA sequence: TGTGCCAGTAGCCCGTCGGGGCAGCTTAGTTCACCCCTCCACTTT. This sequence encodes CASSPSGQLSSPLHF. The full variable domain, rest sourced from reference TRBV19 and TRBJ1-6, is DGGITQSPKYLFRKEGQNVTLSCEQNLNHDAMYWYRQDPGQGLRLIYYSQIVNDFQKGDIAEGYSVSREKKESFPLTVTSAQKNPTAFYLCASSPSGQLSSPLHFGNGTRLTVT.

The chain uses TRBV27 and TRBJ1-5, with D tentatively TRBD1 (5 bases). Germline assignment: CDR1 MNHEY and CDR2 SMNVEV (reference sequence). This CDR3 comprises 15 residues. Trimming shortened V by 1 base and J by 1 base, and 8 bases separated the two germline ends. The CDR3 protein is CASSLWGTSNQPQHF. CDR3 sequence (DNA): TGTGCCAGCAGTTTATGGGGGACGAGCAATCAGCCCCAGCATTTT.

V is TRBV2 and J is TRBJ1-2, with 9 bases aligning to TRBD1. The CDR3 is made up of 14 amino acids. Germline loops: CDR1 SNHLY, CDR2 FYNNEI. Trimming took 5 bases from V and 1 from J; bases not matched to a gene: 2. The CDR3 nucleotides read TGTGCCAGCAGTTACAGGGGGCTTAACTATGGCTACACCTTC. Encoded protein: CASSYRGLNYGYTF.

The V gene is TRBV10-3, the J gene TRBJ2-3, with 10 bases identical to TRBD2. Germline CDR1 is ENHRY and CDR2 is SYGVKD. The CDR3 sequence is 15 residues long. Trimming at V came to 3 bases and at J to 2 bases, leaving 2 bases not matched to a gene. CDR3 region: CAISETSGITDTQYF. CDR3 coding DNA: TGTGCCATCAGTGAAACTAGCGGGATCACAGATACGCAGTATTTT.

The chain combines TRBV5-1 with TRBJ1-3; unclear D gene. This CDR3 region has 13 residues. Per germline, CDR1 SGHRS and CDR2 YFSETQ. Trimming stripped 4 bases from V and 3 bases from J, with 8 bases between. CDR3 region: CASSQDDGNTIYF. The DNA of the CDR3 is TGCGCCAGCAGCCAGGACGATGGAAACACCATATATTTT.

This sequence joins TRBV6-2 or TRBV6-3 and TRBJ2-3; 8 bases line up with TRBD2. The CDR3 consists of 15 residues. CDR1 MNHEY and CDR2 SVGEGT come from the germline V gene. The V segment lost 6 bases and the J segment 4 bases; nucleotides outside the gene matches: 9. CDR3 in amino acids: CASSLGGGKADTQYF. The CDR3 DNA reads as TGTGCCAGCAGCCTTGGCGGGGGGAAGGCAGATACGCAGTATTTT.

The chain links TRBV4-1 to TRBJ2-7; D may be TRBD2 (5 bases). Per germline, CDR1 MGHRA and CDR2 YSYEKL. The CDR3 length is 13 residues. Trimming removed 4 bases at V and 6 bases at J, with 13 bases between. CDR3 residues: CASSLEPRGEQYF. CDR3 in DNA: TGCGCCAGCAGCCTCGAACCCCGGGGCGAGCAGTACTTC.

The chain has TRBV6-6 and TRBJ1-2; no reliable D call. The germline V gene has CDR1 MNHNY and CDR2 SVGAGI (reference sequence). V lost 4 bases to trimming and J lost 2 bases, with 14 bases between them. The CDR3 totals 15 residues. The CDR3 nucleotides are TGTGCCAGCAGTTTTGCCCGGGGAGGGAACTATGGCTACACCTTC. It is translated as CASSFARGGNYGYTF.

This chain connects TRBV11-2 to TRBJ2-3; 7 bases match TRBD1. Germline V lookup: CDR1 SGHAT, CDR2 FQNNGV. The CDR3 totals 18 residues. With V trimmed by 2 bases and J by 3 bases, 14 bases remained unmatched. This chain's CDR3 is CASSLSPGQFETTDTQYF. DNA of the CDR3: TGTGCCAGCAGCTTATCCCCGGGACAGTTTGAGACAACAGATACGCAGTATTTT.

The CDR3 protein is CASSQEVGSGNTIYF. The CDR3 DNA sequence: TGTGCCAGCAGCCAAGAGGTGGGCTCTGGAAACACCATATATTTT. This chain joins TRBV3-1 (or the pseudogene TRBV3-2) and TRBJ1-3; D unresolved. Trimming took 0 bases from V and 0 from J, leaving 6 bases between them. The germline V gene has CDR1 LGHDT and CDR2 YNNKEL (reference sequence). The CDR3 sequence is 15 residues long.

The rearrangement uses TRBV9 and TRBJ2-5, with TRBD2 matching over 11 bases. The CDR3 contains 17 residues. Germline V gene lookup returns CDR1 SGDLS and CDR2 YYNGEE. V lost 3 bases to trimming and J lost 2 bases; unmatched junction nucleotides: 9. CDR3 in DNA: TGTGCCAGCAGCGCCCGGGGGGGACTAGCGGCACAAGAGACCCAGTACTTC. Protein product: CASSARGGLAAQETQYF.

V and J are TRBV21-1 and TRBJ1-2. TRBV21-1 is a documented pseudogene. The CDR3 extends over 14 amino acids. The CDR3: CASSKAADFYGYTF. The CDR3 coding sequence is TGTGCCAGCAGCAAGGCGGCAGATTTCTATGGCTACACCTTC.

V is TRBV11-3 and J is TRBJ2-1; TRBD1 might be the D (5 bases). V dropped 3 bases and J dropped 3 bases, with 6 bases sitting between them. The germline CDR1 and CDR2 sequences are SGHNT and YENEEA. The CDR3 is 13 residues long. CDR3 amino acids: CASSFQGYNEQFF. The CDR3 region has the DNA TGTGCCAGCAGCTTCCAGGGCTACAATGAGCAGTTCTTC. Full variable domain (missing parts from reference TRBV11-3 and TRBJ2-1): EAGVVQSPRYKIIEKKQPVAFWCNPISGHNTLYWYLQNLGQGPELLIRYENEEAVDDSQLPKDRFSAERLKGVDSTLKIQPAELGDSAVYLCASSFQGYNEQFFGPGTRLTVL.

This clone is a singleton in its sample. The rearrangement joins TRBV27 to TRBJ1-2; 7 bases match TRBD1. CDR3 length: 14 amino acids. V lost 4 bases, J lost 3 bases, and 5 bases stayed unmatched. In germline, CDR1 is MNHEY, CDR2 SMNVEV (reference sequence). The DNA for the CDR3 is TGTGCCAGCAGTTACAGGGGATCCGACTATGGCTACACCTTC. This codes for CASSYRGSDYGYTF.

This chain connects TRBV18 to TRBJ2-7; TRBD2 matches 9 bases. The ends lost 0 bases at V and 6 bases at J; junction bases unmatched: 9. The germline gives CDR1 KGHSH, CDR2 LQKENI. This CDR3 contains 16 residues. Written as DNA, the CDR3 is TGTGCCAGCTCACCACCCCTCAGCGGGGGGCCCTCCGAGCAGTACTTC. Amino acid sequence: CASSPPLSGGPSEQYF.

The chain employs TRBV4-2 and TRBJ1-2; no reliable D call. Between the trimmed V and J ends, which lost 3 bases and 7 bases, there was a span of 9 bases. There are 12 residues in the CDR3. In germline, CDR1 is LGHNA, CDR2 YNFKEQ. CDR3 sequence (DNA): TGTGCCAGCAGCCAGACGGGGTTTGGCTACACCTTC. Protein sequence: CASSQTGFGYTF.

The genes are TRBV7-2 and TRBJ1-4; 10 bases are a match to TRBD1. The CDR3 runs to 15 residues. V was clipped by 4 bases and J by 8 bases; unmatched bases: 7. Per the germline V gene, CDR1 is SGHTA and CDR2 is FQGNSA. CDR3 bases: TGTGCCAGCAGCTGGGGGACAGGGGTTTCGGAAAAACTGTTTTTT. This sequence encodes CASSWGTGVSEKLFF. The full variable domain, with the rest looked up from reference TRBV7-2 and TRBJ1-4, is GAGVSQSPSNKVTEKGKDVELRCDPISGHTALYWYRQSLGQGLEFLIYFQGNSAPDKSGLPSDRFSAERTGGSVSTLTIQRTQQEDSAVYLCASSWGTGVSEKLFFGSGTQLSVL.

The chain joins TRBV3-1 (or the pseudogene TRBV3-2) to TRBJ1-2; no firm D call. Germline loops: CDR1 LGHDT, CDR2 YNNKEL (reference sequence). This CDR3 is 13 amino acids long. V gave up 0 bases and J gave up 5 bases, with 7 bases separating them. The CDR3 sequence: CASSQDEGYGYTF. CDR3 in DNA: TGTGCCAGCAGCCAAGACGAAGGGTATGGCTACACCTTC.

CDR3 amino acids: CASSSTGAYGYTF. The CDR3 DNA reads as TGTGCCAGCAGCTCGACAGGGGCCTATGGCTACACCTTC. The V call is TRBV6-5, the J call TRBJ1-2, with 8 bases matching TRBD1. Germline V gene lookup returns CDR1 MNHEY and CDR2 SVGAGI. J was trimmed by 4 bases and V by 6 bases; bases with no gene match: 4. This CDR3 is built from 13 residues.

To note about this clone: One end of the junction varies from germline; a read error may be responsible. The chain has TRBV5-1 and TRBJ2-1; the D is unclear. Germline-derived CDR1 and CDR2 are SGHRS and YFSETQ. CDR3 length: 14 residues. The chain's CDR3 is CATRVGPSNNEQFF. In DNA, the CDR3 is TGCGCCACCCGGGTAGGCCCCTCCAACAATGAGCAGTTCTTC. Filled out from reference TRBV5-1 and TRBJ2-1, the complete variable domain reads KAGVTQTPRYLIKTRGQQVTLSCSPISGHRSVSWYQQTPGQGLQFLFEYFSETQRNKGNFPGRFSGRQFSNSRSEMNVSTLELGDSALYLCATRVGPSNNEQFFGPGTRLTVL.

J is TRBJ2-7 and V is TRBV28; D is undetermined. Per the germline V gene, CDR1 is MDHEN and CDR2 is SYDVKM. The CDR3 has 12 residues. V was pared by 3 bases and J by 1 base, with 4 bases between. The CDR3 DNA follows: TGTGCCAGCAGTTTTTCGTCCTACGAGCAGTACTTC. Translating gives CASSFSSYEQYF.

The chain has TRBV6-6 and TRBJ2-7; possible D gene TRBD2, 5 bases. V was pared by 3 bases and J by 2 bases, with 14 bases between. CDR1 is MNHNY and CDR2 is SVGAGI in the germline V gene (reference sequence). The CDR3 has 15 residues. The CDR3 nucleotides are TGTGCCAGCAGTTATACACCGGGAACGCCCTACGAGCAGTACTTC. Translation gives CASSYTPGTPYEQYF.

The genes are TRBV27 and TRBJ2-7, with TRBD2 matching over 9 bases. Germline V gene data show CDR1 as MNHEY and CDR2 as SMNVEV (reference sequence). With 0 bases clipped from V and 2 bases from J, the junction kept 2 bases outside the gene matches. The CDR3 contains 15 residues. As DNA, the CDR3 is TGTGCCAGCAGTTTATCTCGCGGGGGGGCCTACGAGCAGTACTTC. This codes for CASSLSRGGAYEQYF.